The TCR beta chain described here comes from a study of PD-1 blockade in classical Hodgkin lymphoma (dated by TCRdb to the early 2020s). Regarding the complete study: Nivolumab dosing was 3 mg/kg intravenously every 2 weeks, continuing until either disease progression or unacceptable toxicity. The study used CyTOF and TCR beta sequencing to define a peripheral blood immune signature of response to PD-1 blockade in classical Hodgkin lymphoma.

A distance of 5 bases separates the germline ends of V and J, which lose 3 bases and 0 bases respectively. The CDR1 and CDR2 encoded by the germline V gene are SGHTA and FQGNSA. Including cysteine and phenylalanine, the CDR3 has 14 amino acids. Only the CDR3 portion is preserved as DNA: 42 bases, with reading frame beginning at the first base. The Qiagen DNeasy kit was used to extract genomic DNA from unsorted PBMCs and from the negatively selected CD4+ and CD8+ fractions. Using primers that anneal to V and J segments, immunoSEQ multiplex PCR amplified the TCR beta CDR3 regions. A synthetic immune receptor repertoire was used to minimize amplification bias, and remaining bias was computationally removed after sequencing. As for the original processing: Repertoire diversity was quantified as the Shannon entropy index using custom Python scripts. Unsorted, CD4+ and CD8+ repertoires were analyzed separately, except for combined analyses in which CD4+ and CD8+ sequences were merged in silico. A clone counted as expanded when the clone's frequency after treatment rose at least 2-fold relative to C1D1, and clones undetected at baseline were given a pseudocount of 0.5. Singleton clones were defined as clones with 0 or 1 copy at C1D1, and non-singleton clones were defined as clones with 2 or more copies. Clones expanded in unsorted samples were assigned a CD4+, CD8+ or unknown annotation through matching of protein sequences in sorted samples from the same patient. Wilcoxon tests on paired samples were used to test changes in diversity from C1D1 to C4D1. TCRdb took over this immuneACCESS table, retaining in-frame rearrangements with V and J assigned. Such tables are incomplete; in checked studies, under half of the missing clones stem from an unresolved V gene, and the remainder is unexplained. V and J calls plus clone size are reproduced from that table; the DNA served to infer D and trimming. This sample is represented by about 21,000 clones; over 65% of them were singletons. The ten largest clones take up over 20% of the sample.

The study at large found these results: Baseline TCR diversity was reported to be lower in newly diagnosed patients than in healthy donors and to be lower still in relapsed/refractory patients. Trial patients with a complete response had baseline diversity similar to that of newly diagnosed patients, while partial responders and progressors had significantly lower diversity. By C4D1, a significant rise was seen in CD4+ TCR diversity but not in CD8+ TCR diversity (p=0.0027 vs p=0.16), and the rise was most apparent among complete responders (p=0.02). Patients starting nivolumab less than 1 year after ASCT had lower diversity and were excluded from later analyses to avoid confounding by immune reconstitution. The study was restricted to a single clinical trial cohort, and the causes of repertoire differences, possibly disease activity or prior therapy, were left undefined.

What the time point label conveys for this sample: cycle 1 day 1 (C1D1), immediately before nivolumab initiation. Every trial patient had relapsed following autologous stem cell transplantation, and prior brentuximab vedotin exposure was what differed among cohorts A, B and C. The trial cohort included more than 55 patients with relapsed/refractory classical Hodgkin lymphoma, and each patient had a best overall response of complete response, partial response or progressive disease. Single-agent nivolumab was administered to trial patients in the multi-cohort phase II CheckMate 205 trial. An independent review committee assessed best overall response using the 2007 International Working Group response criteria. Trial PBMCs were obtained immediately prior to nivolumab initiation (C1D1) and on therapy at cycle 2 day 1 and cycle 4 day 1. After peripheral blood was drawn into 8 mL Vacutainer Cell Preparation Tubes, PBMCs were isolated by centrifugation and then cryopreserved.

Comment on this clone: The specificity of this receptor is unknown. There are no base qualities to consult, and no much larger clone falls within one base.

The chain joins TRBV7-2 to TRBJ1-4; a confident D gene designation cannot be given. The TCR comes from a human donor with classical Hodgkin lymphoma. The sample consisted of peripheral blood mononuclear cells (PBMCs), taken at baseline. The CDR3 region has the sequence CASSFSPTNEKLFF. The sequenced DNA: TGTGCCAGCAGCTTTAGCCCAACTAATGAAAAACTGTTTTTT.